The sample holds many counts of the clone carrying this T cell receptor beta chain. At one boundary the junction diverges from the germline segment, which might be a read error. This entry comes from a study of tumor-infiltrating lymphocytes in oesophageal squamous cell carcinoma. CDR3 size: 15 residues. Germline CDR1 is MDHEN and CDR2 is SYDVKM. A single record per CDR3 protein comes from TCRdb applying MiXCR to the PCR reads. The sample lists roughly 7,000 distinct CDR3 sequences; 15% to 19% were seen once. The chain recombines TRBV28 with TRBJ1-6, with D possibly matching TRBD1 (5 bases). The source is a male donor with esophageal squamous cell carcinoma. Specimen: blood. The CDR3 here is CASSTGPSYNSPLHF. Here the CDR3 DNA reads TGTGCCAGCAGTACGGGGCCCTCCTATAATTCACCCCTCCACTTC.